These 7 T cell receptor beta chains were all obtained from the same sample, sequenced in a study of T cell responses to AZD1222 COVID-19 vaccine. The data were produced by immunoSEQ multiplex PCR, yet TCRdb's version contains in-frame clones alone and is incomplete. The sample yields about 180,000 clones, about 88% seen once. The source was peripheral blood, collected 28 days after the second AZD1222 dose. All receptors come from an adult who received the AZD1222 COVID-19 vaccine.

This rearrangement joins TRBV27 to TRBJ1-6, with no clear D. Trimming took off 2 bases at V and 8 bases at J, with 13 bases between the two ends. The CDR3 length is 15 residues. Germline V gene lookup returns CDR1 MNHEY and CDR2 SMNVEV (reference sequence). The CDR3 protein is CASSLRSLRDSPLHF. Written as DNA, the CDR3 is TGTGCCAGCAGTTTAAGGAGTCTGCGGGATTCACCCCTCCACTTT.

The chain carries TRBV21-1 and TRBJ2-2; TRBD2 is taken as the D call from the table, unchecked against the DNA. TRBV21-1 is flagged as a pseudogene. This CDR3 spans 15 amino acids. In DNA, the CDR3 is TGTGCCAGCACCCAAGGGCTAGCGGTCGCCGGGGAGCTGTTTTTT. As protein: CASTQGLAVAGELFF.

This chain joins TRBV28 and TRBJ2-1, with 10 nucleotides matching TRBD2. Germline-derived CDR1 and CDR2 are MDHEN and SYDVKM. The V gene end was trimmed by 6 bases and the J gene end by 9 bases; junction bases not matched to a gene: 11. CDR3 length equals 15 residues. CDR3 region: CASSPRASGSGEQFF. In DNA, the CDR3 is TGTGCCAGCAGCCCTCGGGCTAGCGGGAGCGGTGAGCAGTTCTTC.

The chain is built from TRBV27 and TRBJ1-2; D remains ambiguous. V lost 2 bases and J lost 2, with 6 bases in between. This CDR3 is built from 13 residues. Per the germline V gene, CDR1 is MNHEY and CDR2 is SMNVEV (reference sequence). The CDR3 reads CASSLRRNYGYTF. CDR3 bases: TGTGCCAGCAGTTTACGTCGGAACTATGGCTACACCTTC.

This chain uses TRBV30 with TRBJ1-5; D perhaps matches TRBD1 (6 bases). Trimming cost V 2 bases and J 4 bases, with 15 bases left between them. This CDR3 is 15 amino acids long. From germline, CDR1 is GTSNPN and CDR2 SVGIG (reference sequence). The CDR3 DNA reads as TGTGCCTGGAGTTCACAGGGAACTGCTAATCAGCCCCAGCATTTT. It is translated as CAWSSQGTANQPQHF.

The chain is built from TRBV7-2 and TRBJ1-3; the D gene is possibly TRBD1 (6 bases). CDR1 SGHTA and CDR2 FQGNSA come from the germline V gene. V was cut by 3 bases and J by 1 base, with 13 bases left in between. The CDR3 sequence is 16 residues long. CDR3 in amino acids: CASSLGPGASGNTIYF. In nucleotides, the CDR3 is TGTGCCAGCAGCTTGGGCCCGGGGGCTTCTGGAAACACCATATATTTT.

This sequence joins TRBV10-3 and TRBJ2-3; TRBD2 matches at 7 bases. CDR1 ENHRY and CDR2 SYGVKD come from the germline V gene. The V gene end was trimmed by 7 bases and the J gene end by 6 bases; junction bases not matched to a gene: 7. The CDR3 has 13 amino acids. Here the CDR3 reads CAIMAGAEDTQYF. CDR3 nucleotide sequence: TGTGCCATCATGGCGGGAGCCGAGGATACGCAGTATTTT.